What follows is one TCR beta chain and its context. Its antigen is as yet unknown. This record comes from a study of shared clonotypes between healthy human individuals. Deep was the level at which the assay was run. Repertoires were generated with immunoSEQ multiplex PCR, while TCRdb's copy carries only in-frame clones and drops some. The data contain over 700,000 clones, roughly 72% of them singletons. The study's findings and limits: Estimated richness was generally greater in naive than memory subsets.

V lost 3 bases and J lost 8, with 15 bases in between. This CDR3 contains 14 residues. In germline, CDR1 is SGHRS, CDR2 YFSETQ. Division of CD4+ cells produced a CD45RA+ naive subset and a CD45RA-negative memory subset. The V gene is TRBV5-1, the J gene TRBJ2-1; no firm D call. Material: memory CD4+ T cells sorted from blood. Documented subset: CD45RA-negative fraction. This TCR derives from a woman between 25 and 40 years old in good health. CDR3 coding DNA: TGCGCCAGCAGCTCCGGTCCCTCTTCCGATGAGCAGTTCTTC. As protein: CASSSGPSSDEQFF.